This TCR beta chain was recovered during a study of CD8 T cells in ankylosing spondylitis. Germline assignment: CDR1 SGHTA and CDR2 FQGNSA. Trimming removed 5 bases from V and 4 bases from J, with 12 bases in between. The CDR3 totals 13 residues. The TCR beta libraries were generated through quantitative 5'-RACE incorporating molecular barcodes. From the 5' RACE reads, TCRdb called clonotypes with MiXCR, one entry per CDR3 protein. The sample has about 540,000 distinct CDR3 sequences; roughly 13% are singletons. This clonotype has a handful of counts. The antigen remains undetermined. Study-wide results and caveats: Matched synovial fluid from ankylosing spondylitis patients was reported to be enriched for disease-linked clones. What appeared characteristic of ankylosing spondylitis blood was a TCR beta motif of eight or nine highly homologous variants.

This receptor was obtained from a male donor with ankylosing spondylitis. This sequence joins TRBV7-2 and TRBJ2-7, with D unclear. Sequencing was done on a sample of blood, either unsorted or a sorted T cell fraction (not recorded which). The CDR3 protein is CASSPYLGYEQYV. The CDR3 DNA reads TGTGCCAGCAGCCCCTACCTTGGATACGAGCAGTACGTC.